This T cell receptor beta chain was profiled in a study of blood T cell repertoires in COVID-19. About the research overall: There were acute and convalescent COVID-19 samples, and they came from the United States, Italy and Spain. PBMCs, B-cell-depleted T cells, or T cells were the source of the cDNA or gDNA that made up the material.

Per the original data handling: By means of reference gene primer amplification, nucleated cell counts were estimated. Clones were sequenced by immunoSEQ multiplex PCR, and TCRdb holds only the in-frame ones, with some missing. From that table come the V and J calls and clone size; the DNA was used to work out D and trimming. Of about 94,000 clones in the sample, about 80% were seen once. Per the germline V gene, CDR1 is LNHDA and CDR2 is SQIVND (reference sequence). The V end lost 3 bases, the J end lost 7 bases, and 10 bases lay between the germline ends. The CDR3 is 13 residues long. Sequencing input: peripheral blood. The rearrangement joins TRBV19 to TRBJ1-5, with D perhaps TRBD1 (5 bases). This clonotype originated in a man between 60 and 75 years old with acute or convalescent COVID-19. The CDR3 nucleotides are TGTGCCAGTAGTATCAGGGCAGACCAGCCCCAGCATTTT. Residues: CASSIRADQPQHF.